A single sample is the source of the 9 T cell receptor beta chains below, sequenced in a study of blood T cell repertoires in COVID-19. The data were produced by immunoSEQ multiplex PCR, yet TCRdb's version contains in-frame clones alone and is incomplete. Among fewer than 500,000 clones listed, more than 80% were seen once. The sequenced sample consisted of PBMCs or T cells enriched from blood (not recorded which). Source of these receptors: a man aged 25 to 40 who had recovered from COVID-19.

The V gene is TRBV7-6, the J gene TRBJ1-6; D call uncertain. Per germline, CDR1 SGHVS and CDR2 FNYEAQ. Trimming cost V 1 base and J 0 bases, with 4 bases left between them. This CDR3 region has 15 residues. DNA of the CDR3: TGTGCCAGCAGCTTAGAGAGCTCCTATAATTCACCCCTCCACTTT. It is translated as CASSLESSYNSPLHF.

The CDR3 region is CASSTSAGGGSDTQYF. As DNA, the CDR3 is TGTGCCAGCAGCACTAGCGCCGGGGGTGGAAGCGATACGCAGTATTTT. This rearrangement joins TRBV21-1 to TRBJ2-3; the DNA was not used to check the table's D call, TRBD2. TRBV21-1 is a pseudogene. This CDR3 comprises 16 residues.

The V gene is TRBV19, the J gene TRBJ2-1, with TRBD1 matching 8 bases. CDR1 LNHDA and CDR2 SQIVND come from the germline V gene (reference sequence). The CDR3 sequence is 14 residues long. V shed 6 bases, J shed 10 bases, and the junction held 11 bases outside the gene matches. CDR3 region: CASSPGQGGEEQFF. The DNA of the CDR3 is TGTGCCAGTAGCCCCGGACAGGGCGGTGAGGAGCAGTTCTTC.

The V and J genes are TRBV6-5 and TRBJ2-1; 11 nucleotides match TRBD2. V dropped 7 bases and J dropped 2; count of bases not matched to a gene: 4. This CDR3 contains 15 residues. Germline V gene data show CDR1 as MNHEY and CDR2 as SVGAGI. The CDR3 here is CASTATSGTYNEQFF. The CDR3 DNA is TGTGCCAGCACCGCGACTAGCGGGACCTACAATGAGCAGTTCTTC.

The chain carries TRBV29-1 and TRBJ2-1; 7 nucleotides align to TRBD2. This CDR3 has 12 residues. CDR1 and CDR2 (germline): SQVTM, ANQGSEA. The V segment lost 8 bases and the J segment 6 bases; nucleotides outside the gene matches: 7. CDR3 loop: CSFAPGGNEQFF. CDR3 nucleotides: TGCAGCTTTGCTCCGGGGGGCAATGAGCAGTTCTTC.

V usage is TRBV29-1 and J usage is TRBJ1-2, with 8 bases fitting TRBD1. The V gene's germline CDR1 is SQVTM and CDR2 ANQGSEA. The V gene end was trimmed by 5 bases and the J gene end by 3 bases; junction bases not matched to a gene: 5. This CDR3 has 13 residues. The CDR3 bases are TGCAGCGTTCCGGGACAGGCGTACTATGGCTACACCTTC. Translating it yields CSVPGQAYYGYTF.

The V gene is TRBV11-2, the J gene TRBJ2-2, with TRBD1 matching 8 bases. The germline V gene has CDR1 SGHAT and CDR2 FQNNGV. There are 14 residues in the CDR3. Trimming at V came to 7 bases and at J to 7 bases, leaving 8 bases not matched to a gene. The CDR3 coding sequence is TGTGCCAGCACGCGGACAGGGATGGGCGGGGAGCTGTTTTTT. Translating gives CASTRTGMGGELFF.

This clone was recorded a few times. The CDR3 DNA is TGTGCCAGCAGACACAGGGTGGAAGGCTACACCTTC. Translation gives CASRHRVEGYTF. V usage is TRBV6-5 and J usage is TRBJ1-2; D perhaps matches TRBD1 (6 bases). The ends were cut back, 6 bases at V and 8 bases at J, with 13 bases in the middle. The CDR3 is 12 residues long. CDR1 and CDR2 from the germline V gene are MNHEY and SVGAGI.

The chain joins TRBV7-8 to TRBJ1-6; tentatively, D is TRBD1 (6 bases). The CDR3 consists of 18 residues. Germline CDR1 is SGHVS and CDR2 is FQNEAQ. V dropped 5 bases and J dropped 0 bases, with 17 bases sitting between them. CDR3 bases: TGTGCCAGCAGCACAACCGGGACAAGGGCCTCCTATAATTCACCCCTCCACTTT. The encoded protein is CASSTTGTRASYNSPLHF.